Below, 19 T cell receptor beta chains from the same sample are listed, as sequenced in a study of blood T cells in healthy people across ages. A second PCR of 7 to 11 cycles used a sample-barcoded 5' primer and a J-beta primer mix. TCRdb re-called the 5' RACE reads through MiXCR, storing one row per CDR3 protein. The sample has about 1.8 million distinct CDR3 sequences, around half seen once. Sequencing was done on a sample of blood. The receptors originated from a woman aged 40 to 49 in good health.

This clonotype was picked up a small number of times. The J gene is TRBJ2-7, the V gene TRBV3-1; 11 nucleotides line up with TRBD2. Judging by the DNA end, TRBJ2-5 fits better; the J call may be wrong. Germline CDR1 reads LGHDT; CDR2 reads YNNKEL (reference sequence). The CDR3 is 19 residues long. CDR3 sequence (DNA): TGTGCCAGCAGCCAAGATGGTATAACTAGCGGGGGCCTGAGGAGGACCCAGTACTTC. This encodes CASSQDGITSGGLRRTQYF.

In this sample, this clonotype turned up once. The CDR3 sequence: CSASLGQALSYNEQFF. The CDR3 DNA follows: TGCAGTGCTAGTCTCGGACAGGCACTATCCTACAATGAGCAGTTCTTC. The chain combines TRBV20-1 with TRBJ2-1; TRBD1 agrees at 7 bases. Germline CDR1 DFQATT, CDR2 SNEGSKA (reference sequence). Losses at the gene ends were 3 bases for V and 1 base for J; bases not matched to a gene: 9. This CDR3 has 16 amino acids.

This clonotype has only one observation. The V gene is TRBV9, the J gene TRBJ1-1; 8 bases agree with TRBD1. Germline V gives CDR1 SGDLS, CDR2 YYNGEE. V was clipped by 0 bases and J by 5 bases; unmatched bases: 12. The CDR3 is made up of 17 amino acids. CDR3 in DNA: TGTGCCAGCAGCGTAGATCGGCACAGGGGGAGTAAAACTGAAGCTTTCTTT. This gives the protein CASSVDRHRGSKTEAFF.

The chain links TRBV4-2 to TRBJ2-7; no definite D call. This CDR3 has 14 residues. In germline, CDR1 is LGHNA, CDR2 YNFKEQ. Trimming shortened V by 4 bases and J by 5 bases, and 15 bases separated the two germline ends. CDR3 protein: CASSPYLDLNEQYF. In DNA form, the CDR3 reads TGTGCCAGCAGCCCCTATCTCGACCTGAACGAGCAGTACTTC.

The chain carries TRBV28 and TRBJ2-1; D gene uncertain. CDR1 is MDHEN and CDR2 is SYDVKM in the germline V gene. Trimming cost V 7 bases and J 2 bases, with 9 bases left between them. There are 13 residues in the CDR3. The CDR3 nucleotides are TGTGCCAGCATGGGTGGGGCCTACAATGAGCAGTTCTTC. This encodes CASMGGAYNEQFF.

Details on this clonotype: One end of the junction is discordant with germline, which a read error may explain. V gene TRBV7-9 combines with J gene TRBJ2-1, with D possibly matching TRBD2 (5 bases). The CDR3 totals 12 residues. Germline-derived CDR1 and CDR2 are SEHNR and FQNEAQ (reference sequence). The CDR3 region is CASSFISDEQFF. Here the CDR3 DNA reads TGTGCCAGCAGCTTCATTAGCGATGAGCAATTCTTC.

This clonotype was seen just once. The chain recombines TRBV7-3 with TRBJ2-3; D assignment may be TRBD1 or TRBD2 (5 bases each). This CDR3 contains 17 residues. The germline V gene encodes CDR1 SGHTA and CDR2 FQGTGA. V was cut by 1 base and J by 1 base, with 15 bases left in between. DNA for the CDR3: TGTGCCAGCAGCTTAATGCTAGGGGCGGAGGGCACAGATACGCAGTATTTT. It specifies CASSLMLGAEGTDTQYF.

This clonotype was found many times. The chain uses TRBV7-2 and TRBJ2-1; D ambiguous. From germline, CDR1 is SGHTA and CDR2 FQGNSA. The CDR3 loop spans 11 amino acids. The V and J ends lost 2 bases and 8 bases respectively, with 4 bases between them. CDR3 in DNA: TGTGCCAGCAGCTTATTAGATGAGCAGTTCTTC. The encoded protein is CASSLLDEQFF.

This chain uses TRBV7-2 with TRBJ2-5; D assignment may be TRBD1 or TRBD2 (5 bases each). CDR3 length: 14 amino acids. Deletions cut 5 bases from V and 3 bases from J, with 13 bases between. Per germline, CDR1 SGHTA and CDR2 FQGNSA. The CDR3 DNA reads TGTGCCAGCAGCGTTCGTGGGGGAAAAGAGACCCAGTACTTC. It codes for CASSVRGGKETQYF.

The gene calls are TRBV6-4 and TRBJ2-1; 13 nucleotides line up with TRBD2. The CDR3 extends over 15 amino acids. CDR1 MRHNA and CDR2 SNTAGT come from the germline V gene. The J segment lost 6 bases and the V segment lost 3 bases, leaving 2 bases of the junction unmatched. CDR3 DNA sequence: TGTGCCAGCAGTGAGGGACTAGCGGGGTTCAATGAGCAGTTCTTC. Its protein is CASSEGLAGFNEQFF.

The chain is built from TRBV7-2 and TRBJ1-5; D possibly corresponds to TRBD1 (6 bases). The CDR3 runs 14 residues. Trimming stripped 5 bases from V and 5 bases from J, with 13 bases between. Per germline, CDR1 SGHTA and CDR2 FQGNSA. The CDR3 is CASSVRGGDQPQHF. CDR3 sequence (DNA): TGTGCCAGCAGCGTTAGGGGGGGCGATCAGCCCCAGCATTTT.

This sequence joins TRBV21-1 and TRBJ2-3; the table's D call, TRBD1, has no DNA check behind it. TRBV21-1 is deemed a pseudogene. This CDR3 is built from 14 residues. The CDR3 sequence: CARQQTGNTDTQYF. CDR3 sequence (DNA): TGTGCCCGCCAACAGACAGGGAACACAGATACGCAGTATTTT.

This chain links TRBV2 with TRBJ1-2; D is unresolved. The CDR3 consists of 13 residues. Looked up from germline, CDR1 is SNHLY and CDR2 is FYNNEI. V dropped 7 bases and J dropped 4 bases, with 13 bases sitting between them. CDR3: CASIRAQGYGYTF. The CDR3 region has the DNA TGTGCCAGCATTAGGGCACAAGGCTATGGCTACACCTTC.

The V and J genes are TRBV5-6 and TRBJ2-4, with TRBD1 matching over 8 bases. Germline V gene lookup returns CDR1 SGHDT and CDR2 YYEEEE. The length of the CDR3 is 14 residues. The V segment lost 2 bases and the J segment 9 bases; nucleotides outside the gene matches: 7. CDR3 in DNA: TGTGCCAGCAGCTTCGGGCGGACAGGGACCATTCAGTACTTC. It specifies CASSFGRTGTIQYF.

The V and J genes are TRBV28 and TRBJ2-2, with D perhaps matching TRBD1 (5 bases). This CDR3 region has 18 residues. Germline V gives CDR1 MDHEN, CDR2 SYDVKM. V was shortened by 7 bases and J by 4 bases, with 25 bases between the two germline ends. CDR3 amino acids: CASTRSLYAGLSTGELFF. CDR3 bases: TGTGCCAGCACCAGATCATTGTATGCAGGGCTGAGCACCGGGGAGCTGTTTTTT.

This clonotype was found a few times. The DNA for the CDR3 is TGCAGCGTTGAAGCTCACCAGGCCAACGTCCTGACTTTC. This gives the protein CSVEAHQANVLTF. The rearrangement uses TRBV29-1 and TRBJ2-6; D is undetermined. CDR1 and CDR2 from the germline V gene are SQVTM and ANQGSEA. V was cut by 1 base and J by 6 bases, with 7 bases left in between. This CDR3 spans 13 amino acids.

This clonotype turned up a few times. The V and J genes are TRBV5-1 and TRBJ2-1; D gene uncertain. Per the germline V gene, CDR1 is SGHRS and CDR2 is YFSETQ. Between the trimmed V and J ends, which lost 5 bases and 4 bases, there was a span of 13 bases. The CDR3 covers 14 residues. The CDR3, as DNA: TGCGCCAGCAGTAAGGAACAGCTATACAATGAGCAGTTCTTC. This sequence encodes CASSKEQLYNEQFF.

The rearrangement uses TRBV5-1 and TRBJ2-3; D is uncertain. Trimming removed 2 bases at V and 3 bases at J, with 7 bases between. CDR1 SGHRS and CDR2 YFSETQ come from the germline V gene. The CDR3 extends over 13 amino acids. For the CDR3, the DNA is TGCGCCAGCAGCTTCGATATTACAGATACGCAGTATTTT. Residues: CASSFDITDTQYF.

The rearrangement joins TRBV28 to TRBJ1-1, with D possibly being TRBD1 (6 bases). Germline V gene lookup returns CDR1 MDHEN and CDR2 SYDVKM. The CDR3 sequence is 15 residues long. V lost 5 bases and J 6 bases, leaving 19 bases between the germline ends. CDR3 region: CASSESRGAKAEAFF. CDR3 coding DNA: TGTGCCAGCAGTGAAAGTCGGGGGGCTAAGGCTGAAGCTTTCTTT.